This T cell receptor (beta chain) appears in the sequencing data of a study of a mutant IDH1 vaccine in newly diagnosed glioma. Background on the study: There were about 60% males and around 38% females among treated patients, whose mean age was approximately 40 years.

Notes on this clone: Antigen: not known.

The time point was: baseline, week 1 (first vaccination visit). This sample's treatment: pre-vaccination baseline after standard-of-care therapy. General study results and limits: There were vaccine-induced immune responses in 85% to 95% of the patients.

Using immunoSEQ multiplex PCR, the repertoire was profiled, and TCRdb retains in-frame clones only, with some absent. The sample consists of about 34,000 clones, over 60% of them appearing once. This CDR3 has 15 residues. Trimming at V came to 2 bases and at J to 0 bases, leaving 4 bases not matched to a gene. Germline CDR1 and CDR2: SGHNT and YYREEE (reference sequence). This receptor was obtained from a man aged 50-60 years with glioma. Some clones in this sample may be carry-over from other donors' samples. The J gene is TRBJ1-1, the V gene TRBV5-4, with 7 bases fitting TRBD1. Sequences were derived from peripheral blood mononuclear cells (PBMCs), sampled from a glioma patient treated with radiotherapy, temozolomide or both. The CDR3 nucleotides read TGTGCCAGCAGCTTCCCGGGACAGATGAACACTGAAGCTTTCTTT. It yields the protein CASSFPGQMNTEAFF. Based on the CDR3 plus reference TRBV5-4 and TRBJ1-1, the full variable domain is ETGVTQSPTHLIKTRGQQVTLRCSSQSGHNTVSWYQQALGQGPQFIFQYYREEENGRGNFPPRFSGLQFPNYSSELNVNALELDDSALYLCASSFPGQMNTEAFFGQGTRLTVV.